These 9 T cell receptor beta chains came from one sample sequenced in a study of cytomegalovirus exposure and HLA in healthy donors. The study ran its PCR with 60 Vbeta and 13 Jbeta primers. Measured with immunoSEQ multiplex PCR; TCRdb has only the in-frame clones, and not every one. The sample lists roughly 180,000 clones, around 82% occurring once. Material: PBMCs. All receptors derive from a man under 40 in good health and CMV-seronegative.

V and J are TRBV13 and TRBJ2-1; D is possibly TRBD2 (6 bases). The V end lost 0 bases, the J end lost 2 bases, and 8 bases lay between the germline ends. The V gene's germline CDR1 is PRHDT and CDR2 FYEKMQ (reference sequence). CDR3 size: 15 residues. DNA of the CDR3: TGTGCCAGCAGCTTAGGAGGGACTCCCTACAATGAGCAGTTCTTC. Its translation: CASSLGGTPYNEQFF. Full variable domain (missing parts from reference TRBV13 and TRBJ2-1): AAGVIQSPRHLIKEKRETATLKCYPIPRHDTVYWYQQGPGQDPQFLISFYEKMQSDKGSIPDRFSAQQFSDYHSELNMSSLELGDSALYFCASSLGGTPYNEQFFGPGTRLTVL.

V is TRBV7-9 and J is TRBJ2-7, with 8 bases fitting TRBD1. The CDR3 is made up of 16 amino acids. From germline, CDR1 is SEHNR and CDR2 FQNEAQ (reference sequence). J lost 4 bases, V lost 5 bases, and 13 bases had no gene match. The CDR3 region is CASSPPDRELAYEQYF. The DNA of the CDR3 is TGTGCCAGCAGCCCCCCGGACAGGGAGTTAGCTTACGAGCAGTACTTC.

As concerns this clone: An end of the junction differs from the germline gene, which may be a read error. J is TRBJ2-7 and V is TRBV7-7; 9 bases are a match to TRBD1. CDR3 size: 14 residues. CDR1 and CDR2 from the germline V gene are SSHAT and FNYEAQ (reference sequence). The CDR3 is CASSPGTGRDEQYF. The CDR3 region has the DNA TGTGCTAGCAGCCCAGGGACAGGGCGAGACGAGCAGTACTTC.

The V call is TRBV6-1, the J call TRBJ2-1; 7 nucleotides agree with TRBD2. Germline trimming cut 5 bases from V and 6 bases from J; bases unmatched to any gene: 10. Germline CDR1 is MNHNS and CDR2 is SASEGT. This CDR3 region has 15 residues. The CDR3 protein is CASSPSGARTNEQFF. For the CDR3, the DNA is TGTGCCAGCAGTCCCAGCGGGGCAAGAACCAATGAGCAGTTCTTC.

J is TRBJ2-7 and V is TRBV4-2, with D perhaps TRBD1 (6 bases). The CDR3 runs 16 residues. Trimming took 3 bases from V and 5 from J, leaving 20 bases between them. Germline V lookup: CDR1 LGHNA, CDR2 YNFKEQ. The CDR3, as DNA: TGTGCCAGCAGCCAGTCCGCAGGGGACGCTCCCGACGAGCAGTACTTC. Translated: CASSQSAGDAPDEQYF.

This sequence joins TRBV6-4 and TRBJ2-3; D unclear. Germline V gene lookup returns CDR1 MRHNA and CDR2 SNTAGT. V dropped 5 bases and J dropped 0 bases, with 6 bases sitting between them. This CDR3 region has 13 residues. Here the CDR3 reads CASSPASTDTQYF. CDR3 DNA: TGTGCCAGCAGTCCAGCGAGCACAGATACGCAGTATTTT.

The chain carries TRBV5-6 and TRBJ2-7; 10 nucleotides match TRBD2. From germline, CDR1 is SGHDT and CDR2 YYEEEE. The trim removed 2 bases at V and 4 bases at J, leaving 9 bases unmatched. The CDR3 consists of 16 residues. The CDR3 DNA reads TGTGCCAGCAGCTTCGGGCTAGCGGGAGTACAGTACGAGCAGTACTTC. It specifies CASSFGLAGVQYEQYF. The complete variable domain, with remaining parts taken from reference TRBV5-6 and TRBJ2-7, reads DAGVTQSPTHLIKTRGQQVTLRCSPKSGHDTVSWYQQALGQGPQFIFQYYEEEERQRGNFPDRFSGHQFPNYSSELNVNALLLGDSALYLCASSFGLAGVQYEQYFGPGTRLTVT.

The table lists this clone with a count of one. The junction does not match germline at one end; this may be a read error. V and J are TRBV5-6 and TRBJ1-2; TRBD1 might be the D (5 bases). Germline CDR1 is SGHDT and CDR2 is YYEEEE. There are 14 residues in the CDR3. CDR3 amino acids: CASSFGRWDYGCTF. The DNA for the CDR3 is TGTGCCAGCAGCTTTGGCAGGTGGGACTATGGCTGCACCTTC.

The V gene is TRBV19, the J gene TRBJ1-5, with D possibly TRBD1 on 5 matching bases. V lost 0 bases and J lost 0, with 9 bases in between. CDR3 length: 16 amino acids. Germline V gives CDR1 LNHDA, CDR2 SQIVND (reference sequence). The DNA of the CDR3 is TGTGCCAGTAGTATAGATGACAGTAATAGCAATCAGCCCCAGCATTTT. This translates into CASSIDDSNSNQPQHF. Supplemented by reference TRBV19 and TRBJ1-5, the full variable domain reads DGGITQSPKYLFRKEGQNVTLSCEQNLNHDAMYWYRQDPGQGLRLIYYSQIVNDFQKGDIAEGYSVSREKKESFPLTVTSAQKNPTAFYLCASSIDDSNSNQPQHFGDGTRLSIL.